This TCR beta chain was obtained from a study of blood T cell repertoires in COVID-19. Study-wide context: Both acute and convalescent COVID-19 samples were obtained from the United States, Italy and Spain. Sources were T cells, B-cell-depleted T cells, or PBMCs; the material itself was cDNA or gDNA.

Original processing methods: Estimated nucleated cell counts came from reference gene primer amplification. Sequencing used immunoSEQ multiplex PCR; TCRdb keeps in-frame clones, though not all of them. The V and J calls and the clone size are those of that table, but D and trimming were determined from the DNA. The sample records 150,000 to 200,000 clones, 89% being singletons. Looked up from germline, CDR1 is MNHEY and CDR2 is SMNVEV (reference sequence). V was shortened by 1 base and J by 0 bases, with 7 bases between the two germline ends. The CDR3 consists of 15 residues. The chain links TRBV27 to TRBJ1-5, with a possible D match to TRBD1 (6 bases). The sequence was obtained from a man younger than 35 who had recovered from COVID-19. The sequencing input was peripheral blood. The CDR3 is CASSLYRDSNQPQHF. CDR3 DNA: TGTGCCAGCAGTTTATACAGGGATAGCAATCAGCCCCAGCATTTT.